This T cell receptor beta chain was captured by sequencing in a study of blood T cell repertoires in COVID-19. Overall study context: Researchers got acute and convalescent COVID-19 samples from the United States, Italy and Spain.

The trim removed 4 bases at V and 2 bases at J, leaving 6 bases unmatched. The CDR3 totals 15 residues. The V gene's germline CDR1 is SGHKS and CDR2 YYEKEE (reference sequence). Authors' methods: Amplification of reference gene primers provided the estimated nucleated cell counts. Assay: immunoSEQ multiplex PCR; the TCRdb copy retains only in-frame clones and omits some. The V and J calls and clone size are taken from that table; D and trimming were inferred from the DNA. The data show a few hundred thousand clones, approximately 86% seen once. The rearrangement links TRBV5-5 to TRBJ1-2; 9 bases match TRBD1. The sequencing sample was made of peripheral blood. The clonotype originates from a human donor with COVID-19, enrolled during active disease. The donor label of this sample is uncertain. The CDR3 loop is CASSLSGTGNYGYTF. In DNA, the CDR3 is TGTGCCAGCAGCCTTTCGGGGACAGGGAACTATGGCTACACCTTC.